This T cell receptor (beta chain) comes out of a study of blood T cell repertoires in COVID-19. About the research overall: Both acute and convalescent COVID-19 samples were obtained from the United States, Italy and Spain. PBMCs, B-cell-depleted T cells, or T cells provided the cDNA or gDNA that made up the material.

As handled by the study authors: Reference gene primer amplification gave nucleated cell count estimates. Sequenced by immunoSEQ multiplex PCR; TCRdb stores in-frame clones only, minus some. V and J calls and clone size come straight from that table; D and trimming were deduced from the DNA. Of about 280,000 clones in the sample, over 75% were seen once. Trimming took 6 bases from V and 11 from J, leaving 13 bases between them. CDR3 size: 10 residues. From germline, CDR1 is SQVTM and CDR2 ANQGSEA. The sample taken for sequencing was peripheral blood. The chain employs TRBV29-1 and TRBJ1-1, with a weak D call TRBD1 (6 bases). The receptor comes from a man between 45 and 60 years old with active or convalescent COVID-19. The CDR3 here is CSVTGPEAFF. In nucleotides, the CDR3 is TGCAGCGTGACAGGACCAGAGGCTTTCTTT.